This TCR beta chain emerged from a study of shared clonotypes between healthy human individuals. Whole-study findings and limits: Collection of samples was limited to blood; tissue repertoires likely differ. Generation probabilities were higher for clonotypes shared across all four sorted-subset donors than for unshared ones.

On this clone itself: Antigen: not known.

This table comes from immunoSEQ multiplex PCR, and its TCRdb copy is limited to in-frame clones, with some not included. Of about 380,000 clones listed, 96% were seen once; the top ten hold 0.32%. The source material was memory CD8+ T cells sorted from blood. The subset: CD45RO+ cells pooled with CCR7-negative TemRA cells. The sequence was collected from a man aged 25 to 40 in good health.

The CDR3 sequence is CASSLGKLGAYSGNTIYF. CDR3 bases: TGTGCCAGCAGCTTAGGCAAATTGGGGGCCTACTCTGGAAACACCATATATTTT. This sequence joins TRBV7-9 and TRBJ1-3, with a weak D call TRBD1 (6 bases). The CDR3 totals 18 residues. V was clipped by 1 base and J by 0 bases, with 16 bases between them. Germline CDR1 and CDR2: SEHNR and FQNEAQ (reference sequence).